A selection of T cell receptor beta chains follows, all from one sample in a study of blood T cell repertoires in COVID-19. Here immunoSEQ multiplex PCR was the method, and the copy in TCRdb shows in-frame clones only, minus some. This table holds 350,000 or so clones, around nine tenths found once. The sample consisted of PBMCs or T cells enriched from blood (not recorded which). These receptors were taken from a woman aged 25 to 39 who had been exposed to COVID-19. Both conserved end residues are part of each CDR3.

CDR3 protein	V gene	J gene
CASSTIGRVSYNEQFF	TRBV5-1	TRBJ2-1
CAWRGSGSSPQHF	TRBV30	TRBJ1-5
CASSLGDRGTGNEQFF	TRBV5-1	TRBJ2-1
CSVAGNYGYTF	TRBV29-1	TRBJ1-2
CASGDSGSGYEQYF	TRBV9	TRBJ2-7
CASSLVGGSRSTDTQYF	TRBV11-3	TRBJ2-3
CASTPRGNTEAFF	TRBV5-5	TRBJ1-1
CASSQLATEAFF	TRBV3-1/TRBV3-2	TRBJ1-1
CASSHPGSLEQYF	TRBV28	TRBJ2-7
CASWATQETQYF	TRBV27	TRBJ2-5
CASRDFSGANVLTF	TRBV19	TRBJ2-6
CASSPARVEAFF	TRBV11-2	TRBJ1-1
CASSYGGADTEAFF	TRBV7-6	TRBJ1-1
CASSSRAGANVLTF	TRBV19	TRBJ2-6
CASSLHGSGSWEQYF	TRBV7-3	TRBJ2-7
CASSSHYGEGPYNEQFF	TRBV7-3	TRBJ2-1
CASSVGDRDSGNTIYF	TRBV9	TRBJ1-3
CASRSPGGGGYTF	TRBV12-3/TRBV12-4	TRBJ1-2
CASSSRTQGVGGYTF	TRBV5-1	TRBJ1-2
CASSQGGQGAREQYF	TRBV4-1	TRBJ2-7
CASRKDRVNAGELFF	TRBV10-1	TRBJ2-2
CASSIRAQGALSYEQYF	TRBV19	TRBJ2-7
CASTPSGGTGGNEQYF	TRBV19	TRBJ2-7
CASSLGTTGANVLTF	TRBV5-1	TRBJ2-6
CASSRTTSTDTQYF	TRBV9	TRBJ2-3
CASSNAGGLSEQYF	TRBV19	TRBJ2-7
CAWSVSYEQYF	TRBV30	TRBJ2-7
CASSSPTKSKNEQFF	TRBV11-2	TRBJ2-1
CASRTTGTGVGYTF	TRBV6-5	TRBJ1-2
CASSRWEGNTIYF	TRBV28	TRBJ1-3
CASSFAGTGGAEQYF	TRBV28	TRBJ2-7
CASRQGAGAYEQYF	TRBV14	TRBJ2-7
CASSFSILAGELFF	TRBV6-5	TRBJ2-2
CAWRGGETGNTIYF	TRBV30	TRBJ1-3
CASSYGGTGELFF	TRBV6-5	TRBJ2-2
CASSLAGQNYGYTF	TRBV5-6	TRBJ1-2
CASSVGLAGGVSEQYF	TRBV9	TRBJ2-7
CASSGQSDFQHF	TRBV7-9	TRBJ1-5
CASSSVNRDPLYEQYF	TRBV11-2	TRBJ2-7
CASSPSGPGQGYGYTF	TRBV18	TRBJ1-2
CASSPSGVEQYF	TRBV4-2	TRBJ2-7
CASSFRGQTDTQYF	TRBV5-1	TRBJ2-3
CAWSYKQGQPQHF	TRBV30	TRBJ1-5
CASNDSPTSSQYF	TRBV11-2	TRBJ2-5
CASTVQGRETQYF	TRBV12-3/TRBV12-4	TRBJ2-5
CASSQGYGSPNEAFF	TRBV3-1/TRBV3-2	TRBJ1-1
CASSLEGTSRGEQYF	TRBV7-6	TRBJ2-7
CASSHGTGYEQYF	TRBV11-2	TRBJ2-7
CASSTQGARAEAFF	TRBV5-6	TRBJ1-1
CASSPSGRAGEQYF	TRBV28	TRBJ2-7
CASSPGHLSNQPQHF	TRBV2	TRBJ1-5
CASSPDRQTYEQYF	TRBV5-4	TRBJ2-7